This T cell receptor beta chain was profiled in a study of identifying expanded T cells in peripheral blood. The CDR3 runs to 14 residues. Trimming removed 3 bases at V and 0 bases at J, with 8 bases between. CDR1 LNHDA and CDR2 SQIVND come from the germline V gene (reference sequence). Libraries were prepared by immunoSEQ multiplex PCR; TCRdb keeps only in-frame clonotypes and omits some of them. The sample carries 120,000 or so clones, approximately 88% recorded once. This chain joins TRBV19 and TRBJ1-1; unclear D gene. The clonotype was recovered from a person aged 18 to 75 in good health. Sequences were obtained from blood. CDR3 DNA: TGTGCCAGTAGTATGTATGCCATGAACACTGAAGCTTTCTTT. Its protein product is CASSMYAMNTEAFF.